The following is a TCR beta chain sequence with its context. Its antigen is not identified. This record belongs to a study of OX40 agonist ivuxolimab in advanced cancers. Study at large: A mean age of 60 years, range about 23 to 90, was recorded, and under 85% were male.

Using immunoSEQ multiplex PCR, the repertoire was profiled, and TCRdb retains in-frame clones only, with some absent. In the table there are some 70,000 clones, 84% of which are singletons. CDR1 is LGHNA, CDR2 YNFKEQ, per germline. V shed 6 bases and J 8 bases; nucleotides not matched to a gene: 9. CDR3 length equals 14 residues. Study conclusions and caveats: Expanded clones tended on average to be more numerous among CD8+ T cells than CD4+. The authors also found low normalized T-cell clonal expansion in some nonresponders.

The clonotype was recovered from an adult with an advanced solid tumor such as melanoma, head and neck, liver or kidney cancer. This sample comprised CD4+ or CD8+ T cells sorted from blood, obtained in a trial of the OX40 agonist ivuxolimab. This chain connects TRBV4-2 to TRBJ1-2, with 10 bases that match TRBD1. DNA of the CDR3: TGTGCCAGCAGACTGACAGGGGGCGCAAAGGGCTACACCTTC. Translation gives CASRLTGGAKGYTF.